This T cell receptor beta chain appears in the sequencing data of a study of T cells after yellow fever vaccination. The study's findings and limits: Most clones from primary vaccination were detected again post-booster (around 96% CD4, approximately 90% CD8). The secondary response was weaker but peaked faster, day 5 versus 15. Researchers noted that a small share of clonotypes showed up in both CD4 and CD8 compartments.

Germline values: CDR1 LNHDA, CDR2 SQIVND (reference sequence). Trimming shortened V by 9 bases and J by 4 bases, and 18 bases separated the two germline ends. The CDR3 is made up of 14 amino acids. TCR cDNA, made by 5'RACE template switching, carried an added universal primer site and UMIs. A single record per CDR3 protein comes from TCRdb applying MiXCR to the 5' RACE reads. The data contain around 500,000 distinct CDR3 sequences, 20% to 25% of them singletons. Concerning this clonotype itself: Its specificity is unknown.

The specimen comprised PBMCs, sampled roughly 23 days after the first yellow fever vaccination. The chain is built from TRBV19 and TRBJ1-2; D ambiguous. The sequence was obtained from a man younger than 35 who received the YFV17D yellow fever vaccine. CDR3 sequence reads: CASTRPGAGYGYTF. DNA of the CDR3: TGTGCCAGCACTCGACCGGGAGCGGGCTATGGCTACACCTTC. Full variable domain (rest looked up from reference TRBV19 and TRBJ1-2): DGGITQSPKYLFRKEGQNVTLSCEQNLNHDAMYWYRQDPGQGLRLIYYSQIVNDFQKGDIAEGYSVSREKKESFPLTVTSAQKNPTAFYLCASTRPGAGYGYTFGSGTRLTVV.